Listed here are 20 T cell receptor beta chains from one sample, sequenced in a study of molecular identifiers for immune sequencing clone quantification. TCRdb reprocessed the PCR reads with MiXCR, giving one entry per CDR3 protein. The table records around 40,000 distinct CDR3 sequences, less than 20% of them present only once. Sequences were obtained from naive CD8+ T cells from blood, with Jurkat cell RNA spiked in. This sample's subset: FACS-sorted CD8+CD4-CCR7+CD45RA+ naive T cells. All receptors derive from a human donor in good health. Some libraries in this study had Jurkat cell RNA spiked in.

This clonotype was seen repeatedly, ten times or more. V usage is TRBV27 and J usage is TRBJ1-6, with TRBD1 as a possible D gene (5 bases). Germline CDR1 and CDR2: MNHEY and SMNVEV (reference sequence). The CDR3 covers 16 residues. Between the trimmed V and J ends, which lost 3 bases and 3 bases, there was a span of 12 bases. The CDR3 protein is CASSFGGAGYNSPLHF. The CDR3 DNA follows: TGTGCCAGCAGTTTTGGAGGGGCCGGCTATAATTCACCCCTCCACTTT.

On this clonotype: This sequence may be a read error, since a much larger clone differs from it by one base. The chain links TRBV11-2 to TRBJ2-5; D is perhaps TRBD2 (5 bases). Germline CDR1 and CDR2: SGHAT and FQNNGV. CDR3 length: 15 residues. In nucleotides, the CDR3 is TGTGCCAGCAGCTTAGTTACCGGGGTCCAAGAGACCCTGTACTTC. Its translation: CASSLVTGVQETLYF.

This clonotype showed up many times. The chain joins TRBV14 to TRBJ2-3, with TRBD2 as a possible D gene (5 bases). The CDR3 runs 18 residues. Germline V gene sequence: CDR1 SGHDN, CDR2 FVKESK. Trimming left V 1 base short and J 0 bases short, with 17 bases between. CDR3 sequence: CASSQGVRGIHSTDTQYF. Written as DNA, the CDR3 is TGTGCCAGCAGCCAAGGGGTAAGAGGGATCCACAGCACAGATACGCAGTATTTT.

This clonotype appeared a few times. Just one base apart from a much larger clone, this may be a read error. No conserved phenylalanine or tryptophan ends this CDR3, so it is likely a read error. This chain uses TRBV10-3 with TRBJ2-5; D gene unclear. CDR1 and CDR2 (germline): ENHRY, SYGVKD. V dropped 2 bases and J dropped 4 bases, with 8 bases sitting between them. The CDR3 totals 13 residues. The CDR3 sequence is CAISEDTRETQYL. In DNA, the CDR3 is TGTGCCATCAGTGAGGACACGCGAGAGACCCAGTACTTA.

The sample holds many counts of this clonotype. V is TRBV2 and J is TRBJ1-2; perhaps TRBD1 as D (5 bases). The germline V gene has CDR1 SNHLY and CDR2 FYNNEI. Trimming cost V 3 bases and J 4 bases, with 12 bases left between them. This CDR3 is built from 14 residues. CDR3 sequence reads: CASSEEQVFYGYTF. CDR3 DNA sequence: TGTGCCAGCAGTGAGGAACAGGTCTTCTATGGCTACACCTTC.

A remark on this clonotype: This sequence may be a read error, since a much larger clone differs from it by one base. The V and J genes are TRBV7-9 and TRBJ2-1; 12 bases fit TRBD2. Germline V CDR1 and CDR2: SEHNR, FQNEAQ (reference sequence). The CDR3 runs 15 residues. V was pared by 8 bases and J by 3 bases, with 5 bases of the junction left unmatched. For the CDR3, the DNA is TGTGCCAGCGGGGGACTAGCGGGCGACTACAATGAGCAGTTCTTC. This codes for CASGGLAGDYNEQFF.

This clonotype has at least ten counts. The chain is built from TRBV20-1 and TRBJ2-1, with no clear D. CDR3 length equals 13 residues. Trimming cost V 7 bases and J 2 bases, with 12 bases left between them. CDR1 and CDR2 (germline): DFQATT, SNEGSKA (reference sequence). The CDR3 region is CSVHLLTYNEQFF. The DNA for the CDR3 is TGCAGTGTACACTTGCTGACCTACAATGAGCAGTTCTTC.

There are many counts of this clonotype. The V call is TRBV2, the J call TRBJ1-1; D may be TRBD1 (5 bases). Trimming pared 3 bases from V and 0 bases from J, leaving 14 bases between. The CDR3 spans 16 residues. Germline CDR1 is SNHLY and CDR2 is FYNNEI. The CDR3 DNA reads TGTGCCAGCAGTGAGACCCTGGAGGGGATGAACACTGAAGCTTTCTTT. Translating gives CASSETLEGMNTEAFF.

At least ten counts were recorded for this clonotype. The chain recombines TRBV19 with TRBJ1-2; D is unclear. This CDR3 is built from 15 residues. CDR1 and CDR2 (germline): LNHDA, SQIVND (reference sequence). V gave up 2 bases and J gave up 2 bases, with 12 bases separating them. CDR3 bases: TGTGCCAGTAGTATAAAGGCAGAAATCAACTATGGCTACACCTTC. It translates to CASSIKAEINYGYTF.

This clonotype was found many times. The chain joins TRBV4-1 to TRBJ2-3; 7 bases are shared with TRBD1. The V gene's germline CDR1 is MGHRA and CDR2 YSYEKL. The CDR3 length is 15 residues. J gave up 0 bases and V 4 bases, and 4 bases lay outside the gene matches. The CDR3 region is CASSRGQRSTDTQYF. CDR3 nucleotides: TGCGCCAGCAGCCGGGGACAGCGAAGCACAGATACGCAGTATTTT.

This clonotype was found many times. The chain joins TRBV11-2 to TRBJ1-2; maybe TRBD1 (5 bases). The V and J ends lost 8 bases and 4 bases respectively, with 11 bases between them. The CDR3 covers 12 residues. Looked up from germline, CDR1 is SGHAT and CDR2 is FQNNGV. The CDR3 nucleotides read TGTGCCAGCCTCGGGGGAGGCTATGGCTACACCTTC. It codes for CASLGGGYGYTF.

This clonotype has a count of ten or more. The chain is built from TRBV20-1 and TRBJ2-3; D perhaps matches TRBD1 (6 bases). Germline-derived CDR1 and CDR2 are DFQATT and SNEGSKA (reference sequence). The germline V and J ends were trimmed by 2 bases and 1 base, with 19 bases remaining between them. The CDR3 runs 17 residues. Here the CDR3 DNA reads TGCAGTGCTAGACCAGCGCCGTGGGGGCTGGGCACAGATACGCAGTATTTT. It is translated as CSARPAPWGLGTDTQYF.

This clonotype was seen at least ten times. This rearrangement joins TRBV14 to TRBJ2-1, with D unclear. This CDR3 has 12 residues. Germline CDR1 reads SGHDN; CDR2 reads FVKESK. The V and J ends lost 3 bases and 10 bases respectively, with 10 bases between them. CDR3 nucleotide sequence: TGTGCCAGCAGCCAGACGCGCGTCGAGCAGTTCTTC. It is translated as CASSQTRVEQFF.

This clonotype was picked up many times. V and J are TRBV5-4 and TRBJ1-1; possibly TRBD1 for D (5 bases). V lost 2 bases and J 3 bases, leaving 11 bases between the germline ends. This CDR3 has 14 residues. The germline V gene encodes CDR1 SGHNT and CDR2 YYREEE (reference sequence). The CDR3 DNA reads TGTGCCAGCAGCTTCCGGGGGGGTCACACTGAAGCTTTCTTT. It codes for CASSFRGGHTEAFF.

This clonotype was counted ten times or more. The genes are TRBV27 and TRBJ2-7; 7 bases fit TRBD1. The ends lost 5 bases at V and 2 bases at J; junction bases unmatched: 3. There are 13 residues in the CDR3. Germline-derived CDR1 and CDR2 are MNHEY and SMNVEV (reference sequence). CDR3 in amino acids: CASSLGTAYEQYF. In DNA, the CDR3 is TGTGCCAGCAGTCTCGGGACAGCCTACGAGCAGTACTTC.

This clonotype occurred many times. The rearrangement links TRBV2 to TRBJ2-5; TRBD2 matches at 7 bases. CDR3 length equals 15 residues. Germline values: CDR1 SNHLY, CDR2 FYNNEI. V was pared by 7 bases and J by 1 base, with 9 bases of the junction left unmatched. CDR3 nucleotides: TGTGCCAGCACGGGACTACCCTCCGTCCAAGAGACCCAGTACTTC. Translation: CASTGLPSVQETQYF.

V and J are TRBV7-9 and TRBJ2-5; D perhaps matches TRBD1 (6 bases). The CDR3 consists of 15 residues. V was shortened by 5 bases and J by 7 bases, with 20 bases between the two germline ends. The germline V gene encodes CDR1 SEHNR and CDR2 FQNEAQ (reference sequence). The CDR3 bases are TGTGCCAGCAGCACAAACAGGGACGACGAGGGGACCCAGTACTTC. Translating gives CASSTNRDDEGTQYF.

This clonotype has at least ten counts. The rearrangement joins TRBV5-4 to TRBJ2-3, with TRBD2 as a possible D gene (6 bases). This CDR3 comprises 15 residues. The V and J ends lost 0 bases and 0 bases respectively, with 8 bases between them. Germline V gives CDR1 SGHNT, CDR2 YYREEE (reference sequence). The CDR3 region is CASSLGRGSTDTQYF. CDR3 DNA sequence: TGTGCCAGCAGCTTGGGGCGGGGCAGCACAGATACGCAGTATTTT.

At least ten counts were recorded for this clonotype. The chain couples TRBV24-1 to TRBJ2-2; TRBD2 might be the D (6 bases). Germline CDR1 is KGHDR and CDR2 is SFDVKD. This CDR3 is 16 amino acids long. Trimming shortened V by 6 bases and J by 0 bases, and 13 bases separated the two germline ends. The CDR3 DNA reads as TGTGCCACCAGTTTAGTGGAGGGTACGAACACCGGGGAGCTGTTTTTT. Its translation: CATSLVEGTNTGELFF.

This clonotype was found many times. V gene TRBV6-5 combines with J gene TRBJ2-7; perhaps D is TRBD1 or TRBD2 (5 bases each). V was cut by 0 bases and J by 3 bases, with 15 bases left in between. CDR1 MNHEY and CDR2 SVGAGI come from the germline V gene. The CDR3 has 16 residues. CDR3 DNA: TGTGCCAGCAGTTACTCGGGAGTCGGGACGGACTACGAGCAGTACTTC. The encoded protein is CASSYSGVGTDYEQYF.